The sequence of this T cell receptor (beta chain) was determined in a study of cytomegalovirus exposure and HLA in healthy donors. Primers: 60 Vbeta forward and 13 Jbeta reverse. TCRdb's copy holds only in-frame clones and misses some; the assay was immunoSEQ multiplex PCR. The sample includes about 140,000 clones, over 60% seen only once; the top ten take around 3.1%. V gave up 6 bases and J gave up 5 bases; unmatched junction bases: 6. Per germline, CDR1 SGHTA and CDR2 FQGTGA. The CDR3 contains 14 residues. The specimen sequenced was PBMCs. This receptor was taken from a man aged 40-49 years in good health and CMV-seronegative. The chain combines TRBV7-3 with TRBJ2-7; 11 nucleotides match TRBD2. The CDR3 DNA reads TGTGCCAGCAGGAGAACTAGCGGGAGCAACGAGCAGTACTTC. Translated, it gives CASRRTSGSNEQYF.